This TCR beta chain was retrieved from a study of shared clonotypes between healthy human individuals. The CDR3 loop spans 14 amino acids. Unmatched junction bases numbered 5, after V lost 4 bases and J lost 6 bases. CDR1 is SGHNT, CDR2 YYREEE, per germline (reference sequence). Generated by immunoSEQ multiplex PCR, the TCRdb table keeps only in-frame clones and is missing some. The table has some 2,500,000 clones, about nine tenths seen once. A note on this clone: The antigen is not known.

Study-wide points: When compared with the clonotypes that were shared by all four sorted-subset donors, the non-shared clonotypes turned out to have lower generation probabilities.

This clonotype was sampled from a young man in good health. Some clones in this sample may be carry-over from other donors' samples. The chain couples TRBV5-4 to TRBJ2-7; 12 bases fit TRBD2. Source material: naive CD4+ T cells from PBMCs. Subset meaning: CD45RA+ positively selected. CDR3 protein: CASSEGLAGREQYF. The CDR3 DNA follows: TGTGCCAGCAGCGAAGGACTAGCGGGACGCGAGCAGTACTTC.